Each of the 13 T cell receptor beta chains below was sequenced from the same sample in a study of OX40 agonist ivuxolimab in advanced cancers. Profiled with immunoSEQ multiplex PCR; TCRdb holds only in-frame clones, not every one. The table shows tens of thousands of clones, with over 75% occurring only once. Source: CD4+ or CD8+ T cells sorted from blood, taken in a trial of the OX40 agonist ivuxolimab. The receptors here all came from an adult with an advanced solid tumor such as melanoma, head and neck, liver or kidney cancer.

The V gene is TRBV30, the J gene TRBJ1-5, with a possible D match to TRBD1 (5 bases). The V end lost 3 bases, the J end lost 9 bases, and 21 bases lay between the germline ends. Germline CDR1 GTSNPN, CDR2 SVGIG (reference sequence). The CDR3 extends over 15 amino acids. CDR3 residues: CAWSPGGGPRGPQHF. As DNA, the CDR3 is TGTGCCTGGAGCCCCGGGGGAGGCCCAAGGGGGCCCCAGCATTTT.

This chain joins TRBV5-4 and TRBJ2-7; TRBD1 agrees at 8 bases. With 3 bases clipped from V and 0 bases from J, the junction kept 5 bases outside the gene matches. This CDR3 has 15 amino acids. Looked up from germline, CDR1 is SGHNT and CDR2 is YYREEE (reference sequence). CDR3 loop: CASSSPTGGSYEQYF. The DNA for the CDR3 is TGTGCCAGCAGCTCACCAACAGGGGGCTCCTACGAGCAGTACTTC. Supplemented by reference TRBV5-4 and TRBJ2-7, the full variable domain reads ETGVTQSPTHLIKTRGQQVTLRCSSQSGHNTVSWYQQALGQGPQFIFQYYREEENGRGNFPPRFSGLQFPNYSSELNVNALELDDSALYLCASSSPTGGSYEQYFGPGTRLTVT.

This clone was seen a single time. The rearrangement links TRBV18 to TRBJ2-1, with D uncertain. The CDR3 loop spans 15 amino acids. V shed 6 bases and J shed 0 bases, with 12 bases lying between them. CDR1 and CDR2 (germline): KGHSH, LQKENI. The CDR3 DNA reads TGTGCCAGCTCGCACGACAAAAGCTCCTACAATGAGCAGTTCTTC. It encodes CASSHDKSSYNEQFF.

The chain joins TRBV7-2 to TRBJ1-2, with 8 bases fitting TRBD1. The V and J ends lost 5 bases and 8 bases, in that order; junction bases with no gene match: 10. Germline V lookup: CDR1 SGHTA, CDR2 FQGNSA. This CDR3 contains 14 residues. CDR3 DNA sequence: TGTGCCAGCAGCACAGGACAGGGAATCGGCGGCTACACCTTC. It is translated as CASSTGQGIGGYTF.

The CDR3 coding sequence is TGTGCCAGCAGGGGCGAGGGGGTGGGGTCACCCCTCCACTTT. Translation: CASRGEGVGSPLHF. The genes are TRBV27 and TRBJ1-6; tentatively, D is TRBD1 (6 bases). Between the trimmed V and J ends, which lost 6 bases and 10 bases, there was a span of 16 bases. The CDR3 is made up of 14 amino acids. Per the germline V gene, CDR1 is MNHEY and CDR2 is SMNVEV (reference sequence).

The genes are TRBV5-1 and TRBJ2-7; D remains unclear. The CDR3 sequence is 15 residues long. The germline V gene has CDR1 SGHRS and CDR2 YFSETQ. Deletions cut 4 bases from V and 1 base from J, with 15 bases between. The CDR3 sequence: CASSPQPVSSYEQYF. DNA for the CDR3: TGCGCCAGCAGCCCCCAGCCAGTTTCTTCCTACGAGCAGTACTTC.

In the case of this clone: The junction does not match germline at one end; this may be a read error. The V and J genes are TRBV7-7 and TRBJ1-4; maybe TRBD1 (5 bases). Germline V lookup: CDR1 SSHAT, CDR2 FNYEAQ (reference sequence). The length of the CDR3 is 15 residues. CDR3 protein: CASSLGAGGGEKLFF. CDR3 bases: TGTGCTAGCAGCTTAGGGGCAGGAGGAGGCGAAAAACTGTTTTTT. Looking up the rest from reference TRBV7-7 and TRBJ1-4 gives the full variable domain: GAGVSQSPRYKVTKRGQDVTLRCDPISSHATLYWYQQALGQGPEFLTYFNYEAQPDKSGLPSDRFSAERPEGSISTLTIQRTEQRDSAMYRCASSLGAGGGEKLFFGSGTQLSVL.

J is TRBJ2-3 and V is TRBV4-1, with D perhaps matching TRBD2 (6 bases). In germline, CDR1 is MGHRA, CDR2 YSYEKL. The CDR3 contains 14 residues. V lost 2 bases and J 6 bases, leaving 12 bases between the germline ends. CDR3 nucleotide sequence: TGCGCCAGCAGCCAAACACTAGCTGCTGATACGCAGTATTTT. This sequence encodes CASSQTLAADTQYF.

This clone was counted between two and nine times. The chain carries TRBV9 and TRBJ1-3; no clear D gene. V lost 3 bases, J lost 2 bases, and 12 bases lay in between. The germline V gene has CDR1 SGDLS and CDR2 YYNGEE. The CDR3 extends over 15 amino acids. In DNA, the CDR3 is TGTGCCAGCAGCGCAGTCACGGATCCTGGAAACACCATATATTTT. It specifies CASSAVTDPGNTIYF.

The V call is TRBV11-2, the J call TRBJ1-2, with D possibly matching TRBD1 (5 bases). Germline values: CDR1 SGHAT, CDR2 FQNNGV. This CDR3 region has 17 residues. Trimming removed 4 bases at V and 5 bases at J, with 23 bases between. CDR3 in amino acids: CASSSPRLRERGYGYTF. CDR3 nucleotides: TGTGCCAGCAGCTCCCCCCGGTTGCGGGAAAGGGGATATGGCTACACCTTC.

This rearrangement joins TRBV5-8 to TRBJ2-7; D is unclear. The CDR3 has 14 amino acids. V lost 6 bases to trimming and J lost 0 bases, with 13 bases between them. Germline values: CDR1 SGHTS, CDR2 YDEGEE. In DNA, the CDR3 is TGTGCCAGCACCCTTTTCCGGAGCTCCTACGAGCAGTACTTC. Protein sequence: CASTLFRSSYEQYF.

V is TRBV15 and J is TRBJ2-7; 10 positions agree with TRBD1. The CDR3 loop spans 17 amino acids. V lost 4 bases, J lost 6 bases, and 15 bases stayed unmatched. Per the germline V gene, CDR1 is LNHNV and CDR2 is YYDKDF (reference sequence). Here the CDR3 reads CATSTRQGAREAGEQYF. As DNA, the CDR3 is TGTGCCACCAGCACTCGACAGGGGGCGAGGGAAGCGGGCGAGCAGTACTTC.

CDR3 nucleotide sequence: TGTGCCAGCAGCTTGGGACTACAGGGGCGGGGGACCGGGGAGCTGTTTTTT. Its protein is CASSLGLQGRGTGELFF. V is TRBV5-4 and J is TRBJ2-2, with D perhaps given as TRBD1 or TRBD2 (7 bases each). V lost 0 bases, J lost 5 bases, and 17 bases lay in between. The germline V gene encodes CDR1 SGHNT and CDR2 YYREEE (reference sequence). The CDR3 contains 17 residues.